The 24 T cell receptor beta chains below were found in one sample sequenced in a study of OX40 agonist ivuxolimab in advanced cancers. Repertoires were generated with immunoSEQ multiplex PCR, while TCRdb's copy carries only in-frame clones and drops some. The sample lists tens of thousands of clones, 85% to 90% seen once, with 1.5% to 2.5% in the top ten. The sequencing here drew on CD4+ or CD8+ T cells sorted from blood, taken in a trial of the OX40 agonist ivuxolimab. The source of these receptors is an adult with an advanced solid tumor such as melanoma, head and neck, liver or kidney cancer.

The rearrangement joins TRBV18 to TRBJ2-5; the D is unclear. The V and J ends lost 3 bases and 2 bases respectively, with 4 bases between them. This CDR3 comprises 12 residues. CDR1 and CDR2 from the germline V gene are KGHSH and LQKENI. The CDR3 spells CASSPGQETQYF. CDR3 nucleotides: TGTGCCAGCTCACCGGGTCAAGAGACCCAGTACTTC.

This chain links TRBV11-2 with TRBJ2-7, with 10 bases matching TRBD2. Germline assignment: CDR1 SGHAT and CDR2 FQNNGV. The V gene end was trimmed by 1 base and the J gene end by 2 bases; junction bases not matched to a gene: 5. The CDR3 extends over 16 amino acids. The CDR3 sequence is CASSLVGTSGTYEQYF. The CDR3 bases are TGTGCCAGCAGCTTAGTAGGTACTAGCGGGACCTACGAGCAGTACTTC.

The genes are TRBV25-1 and TRBJ2-5, with D possibly matching TRBD2 (7 bases). The V gene's germline CDR1 is MGHDK and CDR2 SYGVNS. V was trimmed by 4 bases and J by 4 bases, leaving 13 bases between them. The CDR3 has 14 amino acids. The CDR3 region is CASSGQRGGETQYF. In nucleotides, the CDR3 is TGTGCCAGCAGTGGACAGAGGGGGGGAGAGACCCAGTACTTC.

The rearrangement joins TRBV5-1 to TRBJ2-1, with TRBD2 matching 10 bases. Germline V CDR1 and CDR2: SGHRS, YFSETQ. This CDR3 has 14 amino acids. With 5 bases clipped from V and 5 bases from J, the junction kept 4 bases outside the gene matches. The chain's CDR3 is CASRITSGNNEQFF. The CDR3 nucleotides read TGCGCCAGCAGGATAACTAGCGGGAACAATGAGCAGTTCTTC.

The chain couples TRBV19 to TRBJ1-2; the D is unclear. CDR3 length equals 14 residues. Germline CDR1 is LNHDA and CDR2 is SQIVND (reference sequence). Trimming pared 5 bases from V and 4 bases from J, leaving 14 bases between. The CDR3: CASSPEENLYGYTF. CDR3 DNA: TGTGCCAGTAGTCCAGAGGAAAACCTCTATGGCTACACCTTC.

Comment on this clone: The same CDR3 is also encoded by other DNA sequences in this sample. The rearrangement links TRBV1 to TRBJ2-7; the table's D call of TRBD2 was not tested on the DNA. TRBV1 corresponds to a pseudogene. This CDR3 contains 18 residues. The CDR3 region has the DNA TGCACCAGCAGCCAAGAGGTCGGGACTAGCGGGATTTCTTACGAGCAGTACTTC. Translating it yields CTSSQEVGTSGISYEQYF.

The J gene is TRBJ2-7, the V gene TRBV6-5; either TRBD1 or TRBD2 may supply D (5 bases each). V was cut by 0 bases and J by 2 bases, with 11 bases left in between. The CDR3 extends over 15 amino acids. The germline gives CDR1 MNHEY, CDR2 SVGAGI. CDR3 in amino acids: CASSYSYQGAYEQYF. The CDR3, as DNA: TGTGCCAGCAGTTACTCGTATCAGGGAGCCTACGAGCAGTACTTC.

The chain couples TRBV28 to TRBJ2-5; TRBD2 aligns across 7 bases. The DNA end favors TRBJ2-7, so the J call may be wrong. The CDR3 loop spans 15 amino acids. Germline loops: CDR1 MDHEN, CDR2 SYDVKM. The CDR3 loop reads CASSSAGGSRYEQYF. CDR3 DNA sequence: TGTGCCAGCAGTTCCGCCGGCGGGAGTCGGTACGAGCAGTACTTC.

This clone has a handful of counts. Here the CDR3 DNA reads TGTGCCTGGAGGAGGCTGAACACTGAAGCTTTCTTT. It encodes CAWRRLNTEAFF. The chain combines TRBV30 with TRBJ1-1; no reliable D call. Trimming removed 3 bases at V and 0 bases at J, with 5 bases between. The CDR3 runs 12 residues. CDR1 and CDR2 from the germline V gene are GTSNPN and SVGIG (reference sequence).

V usage is TRBV28 and J usage is TRBJ2-3, with unresolved D. Looked up from germline, CDR1 is MDHEN and CDR2 is SYDVKM. The V and J ends lost 7 bases and 3 bases respectively, with 11 bases between them. The CDR3 loop spans 13 amino acids. CDR3 DNA: TGTGCCAGCAATCCCTCGGCAACAGATACGCAGTATTTT. This encodes CASNPSATDTQYF.

The table lists this clone with a few counts. The chain is built from TRBV9 and TRBJ1-2; no clear D. The CDR3 is 13 residues long. CDR1 SGDLS and CDR2 YYNGEE come from the germline V gene. V dropped 6 bases and J dropped 0 bases, with 9 bases sitting between them. CDR3 residues: CASKGSSNYGYTF. The DNA for the CDR3 is TGTGCCAGCAAGGGATCTTCTAACTATGGCTACACCTTC. Together with reference TRBV9 and TRBJ1-2, the CDR3 gives the full variable domain: DSGVTQTPKHLITATGQRVTLRCSPRSGDLSVYWYQQSLDQGLQFLIQYYNGEERAKGNILERFSAQQFPDLHSELNLSSLELGDSALYFCASKGSSNYGYTFGSGTRLTVV.

The chain has TRBV10-1 and TRBJ1-2; possibly TRBD1 for D (5 bases). This CDR3 contains 13 residues. CDR1 is WNHNN, CDR2 SYGVQD, per germline (reference sequence). Trimming pared 0 bases from V and 8 bases from J, leaving 10 bases between. The CDR3 loop reads CASSESPRVGYTF. The DNA of the CDR3 is TGCGCCAGCAGTGAGTCGCCCAGGGTCGGCTACACCTTC.

The rearrangement joins TRBV19 to TRBJ2-5; no clear D. Germline V gene data show CDR1 as LNHDA and CDR2 as SQIVND (reference sequence). Trimming shortened V by 0 bases and J by 2 bases, and 7 bases separated the two germline ends. This CDR3 is 14 amino acids long. The DNA of the CDR3 is TGTGCCAGTAGTATAGATCCGGCTCAAGAGACCCAGTACTTC. Protein sequence: CASSIDPAQETQYF.

The chain employs TRBV5-6 and TRBJ2-7; 8 nucleotides line up with TRBD1. Trimming removed 7 bases from V and 3 bases from J; junction bases left unmatched: 15. CDR1 SGHDT and CDR2 YYEEEE come from the germline V gene. The CDR3 is 16 amino acids. The CDR3 coding sequence is TGTGCCAGCTCGCCCCCGGGACAGGACCTTCACTACGAGCAGTACTTC. The encoded protein is CASSPPGQDLHYEQYF.

The table lists this clone with a count of one. This chain connects TRBV29-1 to TRBJ2-1; 8 bases map to TRBD2. This CDR3 is built from 12 residues. V shed 8 bases, J shed 7 bases, and the junction held 7 bases outside the gene matches. In germline, CDR1 is SQVTM, CDR2 ANQGSEA. CDR3 amino acids: CSFSSGSNEQFF. The CDR3 nucleotides read TGCAGCTTCTCAAGCGGGAGTAATGAGCAGTTCTTC.

The chain links TRBV6-5 to TRBJ2-3; the D gene is possibly TRBD1 (5 bases). The germline gives CDR1 MNHEY, CDR2 SVGAGI. V was shortened by 6 bases and J by 5 bases, with 9 bases between the two germline ends. CDR3 size: 12 residues. CDR3 coding DNA: TGTGCCAGCAGAAGGGGCAGAGATACGCAGTATTTT. It codes for CASRRGRDTQYF.

A remark on this clone: Additional DNA sequences in this sample encode the identical CDR3. The V gene is TRBV6-1, the J gene TRBJ1-3, with D unclear. Germline CDR1 is MNHNS and CDR2 is SASEGT. Between the trimmed V and J ends, which lost 3 bases and 0 bases, there was a span of 6 bases. This CDR3 has 14 residues. The CDR3 bases are TGTGCCAGCAGTGAGAGCTTCTCTGGAAACACCATATATTTT. It is translated as CASSESFSGNTIYF.

The rearrangement links TRBV18 to TRBJ2-7; no clear D gene. V dropped 5 bases and J dropped 0 bases, with 8 bases sitting between them. The CDR3 length is 13 residues. Germline V gives CDR1 KGHSH, CDR2 LQKENI. The CDR3 sequence: CASSSDGSYEQYF. CDR3 DNA sequence: TGTGCCAGCTCATCGGACGGCTCCTACGAGCAGTACTTC.

In DNA, the CDR3 is TGTGCCAGCAGCGACCCTGACTCGGCCGAGCAGTTCTTC. Translating gives CASSDPDSAEQFF. The chain recombines TRBV9 with TRBJ2-1; D gene uncertain. The germline V and J ends were trimmed by 3 bases and 10 bases, with 14 bases remaining between them. This CDR3 has 13 amino acids. Germline CDR1 SGDLS, CDR2 YYNGEE.

V and J are TRBV7-9 and TRBJ2-1, with 10 bases lining up with TRBD2. Unmatched junction bases numbered 7, after V lost 5 bases and J lost 6 bases. The germline V gene encodes CDR1 SEHNR and CDR2 FQNEAQ (reference sequence). The CDR3 extends over 15 amino acids. This CDR3 reads CASSTLAGEANEQFF. The CDR3 coding sequence is TGTGCCAGCAGCACTCTAGCGGGAGAGGCCAATGAGCAGTTCTTC.

The rearrangement uses TRBV5-1 and TRBJ2-3, with 13 bases lining up with TRBD2. J was trimmed by 6 bases and V by 4 bases; bases with no gene match: 5. The CDR3 consists of 15 residues. Germline assignment: CDR1 SGHRS and CDR2 YFSETQ. CDR3 bases: TGCGCCAGCAGCCCTCGGACTAGCGGGAGCGATACGCAGTATTTT. Its translation is CASSPRTSGSDTQYF.

The rearrangement uses TRBV19 and TRBJ1-1; TRBD1 aligns across 10 bases. The CDR3 runs 14 residues. Per germline, CDR1 LNHDA and CDR2 SQIVND (reference sequence). V gave up 5 bases and J gave up 5 bases; unmatched junction bases: 5. The CDR3 nucleotides read TGTGCCAGTAGTCTAGGGACAGGGGAAACTGAAGCTTTCTTT. It yields the protein CASSLGTGETEAFF.

The J gene is TRBJ2-7, the V gene TRBV11-2; D gene ambiguous. CDR3 size: 16 residues. Germline V CDR1 and CDR2: SGHAT, FQNNGV. V gave up 2 bases and J gave up 5 bases, with 19 bases separating them. In DNA, the CDR3 is TGTGCCAGCAGCTTATTAGTTTTGAGTATTTCCAACGAGCAGTACTTC. Translating it yields CASSLLVLSISNEQYF.

With respect to this clone: Other nucleotide sequences from this sample produce the same CDR3. The rearrangement links TRBV18 to TRBJ2-1; D gene unclear. Deletions cut 2 bases from V and 7 bases from J, with 6 bases between. Per the germline V gene, CDR1 is KGHSH and CDR2 is LQKENI. The CDR3 totals 12 residues. CDR3 bases: TGTGCCAGCTCACCATCAGGAAATGAGCAGTTCTTC. It encodes CASSPSGNEQFF.